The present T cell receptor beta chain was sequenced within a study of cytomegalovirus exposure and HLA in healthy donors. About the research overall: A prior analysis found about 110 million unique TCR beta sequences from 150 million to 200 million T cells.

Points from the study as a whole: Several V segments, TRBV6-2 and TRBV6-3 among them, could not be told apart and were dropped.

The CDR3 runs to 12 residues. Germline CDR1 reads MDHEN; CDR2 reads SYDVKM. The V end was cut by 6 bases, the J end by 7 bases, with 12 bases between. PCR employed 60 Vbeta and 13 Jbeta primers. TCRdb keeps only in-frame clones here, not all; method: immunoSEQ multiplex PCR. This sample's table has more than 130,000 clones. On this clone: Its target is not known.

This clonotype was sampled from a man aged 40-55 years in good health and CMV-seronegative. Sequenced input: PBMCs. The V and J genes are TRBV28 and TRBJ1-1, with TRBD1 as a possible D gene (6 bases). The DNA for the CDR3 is TGTGCCAGCAGGATATCACAGGGTGAAGCTTTCTTT. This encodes CASRISQGEAFF.